These 8 T cell receptor beta chains were sequenced from one sample in a study of identical twins. MiXCR was run by TCRdb on the 5' RACE reads, yielding one entry per CDR3 protein. Here the sample spans 1.5 million to 2 million distinct CDR3 sequences, roughly 35% being singletons. Source material: cord blood. Receptors originate from a newborn girl in good health.

This clonotype has a handful of counts. The chain couples TRBV20-1 to TRBJ2-1; D call uncertain. The CDR3 loop spans 14 amino acids. Germline CDR1 reads DFQATT; CDR2 reads SNEGSKA (reference sequence). The CDR3 here is CSVADPSSYNEQFF. CDR3 coding DNA: TGCAGCGTTGCGGACCCGAGCTCCTACAATGAGCAGTTCTTC.

This clonotype was recorded a few times. The J gene is TRBJ1-1, the V gene TRBV6-1; weak D call: TRBD1 (5 bases). Trimming removed 2 bases at V and 1 base at J, with 14 bases between. Germline V gene sequence: CDR1 MNHNS, CDR2 SASEGT. This CDR3 is built from 16 residues. The CDR3 coding sequence is TGTGCCAGCAGTGAAAGGGGACGGAACTCGAACACTGAAGCTTTCTTT. This gives the protein CASSERGRNSNTEAFF.

The chain joins TRBV27 to TRBJ1-2; D is uncertain. The CDR3 loop spans 14 amino acids. V was trimmed by 5 bases and J by 4 bases, leaving 14 bases between them. Germline values: CDR1 MNHEY, CDR2 SMNVEV (reference sequence). The DNA of the CDR3 is TGTGCCAGCAGTCCCCTCGCAGGCCCCTATGGCTACACCTTC. This sequence encodes CASSPLAGPYGYTF.

V gene TRBV4-2 combines with J gene TRBJ2-3; a possible D gene is TRBD2 (6 bases). The CDR3 consists of 17 residues. Looked up from germline, CDR1 is LGHNA and CDR2 is YNFKEQ. V was cut by 0 bases and J by 5 bases, with 18 bases left in between. The CDR3 protein is CASSQELASNHGDTQYF. The CDR3 DNA sequence: TGTGCCAGCAGCCAAGAACTAGCCTCGAACCACGGAGATACGCAGTATTTT.

The chain has TRBV3-1 and TRBJ1-1; a possible D gene is TRBD1 (6 bases). The CDR3 covers 15 residues. Trimming removed 4 bases at V and 1 base at J, with 13 bases between. CDR1 and CDR2 (germline): LGHDT, YNNKEL (reference sequence). In DNA, the CDR3 is TGTGCCAGCAGCCGGGGGGCAGGGGCGAACACTGAAGCTTTCTTT. Amino acids: CASSRGAGANTEAFF.

This clonotype was counted a few times. CDR3 loop: CASSSLPGTVTDTQYF. Written as DNA, the CDR3 is TGTGCCAGCAGCTCGCTCCCGGGGACAGTCACAGATACGCAGTATTTT. The gene calls are TRBV7-2 and TRBJ2-3, with TRBD1 matching 7 bases. V was clipped by 4 bases and J by 2 bases; unmatched bases: 9. The CDR3 covers 16 residues. Germline V gene lookup returns CDR1 SGHTA and CDR2 FQGNSA.

This clonotype was seen a few times. The gene calls are TRBV2 and TRBJ2-5; 9 bases agree with TRBD2. This CDR3 region has 14 residues. V gave up 8 bases and J gave up 5 bases; unmatched junction bases: 9. Germline V gene sequence: CDR1 SNHLY, CDR2 FYNNEI. The CDR3 loop is CASWLAGPLETQYF. The CDR3 DNA sequence: TGTGCCAGCTGGCTAGCGGGGCCCCTGGAGACCCAGTACTTC. The full variable domain, in which reference TRBV2 and TRBJ2-5 provide the parts outside the CDR3, is EPEVTQTPSHQVTQMGQEVILRCVPISNHLYFYWYRQILGQKVEFLVSFYNNEISEKSEIFDDQFSVERPDGSNFTLKIRSTKLEDSAMYFCASWLAGPLETQYFGPGTRLLVL.

This chain uses TRBV20-1 with TRBJ2-5; D remains ambiguous. This CDR3 has 9 amino acids. Germline V gene data show CDR1 as DFQATT and CDR2 as SNEGSKA (reference sequence). Trimming left V 7 bases short and J 3 bases short, with 3 bases between. CDR3 DNA sequence: TGCAGTGTCAAAGAGACCCAGTACTTC. It is translated as CSVKETQYF.